This entry describes one TCR beta chain. Its antigen remains unknown. Primers for the PCR totalled 60 Vbeta and 13 Jbeta. Method: immunoSEQ multiplex PCR; TCRdb's copy keeps in-frame clones and lacks some. The data contain 150,000 or so clones, approximately 80% of them singletons. These data belong to a study of cytomegalovirus exposure and HLA in healthy donors. Study findings and constraints: A further, later analysis showed that HLA-associated TCR beta chains (compared with equally common others) were more clonally expanded.

This CDR3 spans 14 amino acids. CDR1 and CDR2 from the germline V gene are SNHLY and FYNNEI. V was shortened by 8 bases and J by 4 bases, with 18 bases between the two germline ends. The origin of this receptor is a man over 45 in good health and CMV-seronegative. Sequenced input: PBMCs. The chain employs TRBV2 and TRBJ2-7; possible D gene TRBD1, 6 bases. The chain's CDR3 is CASSGTSGPYEQYF. The CDR3 DNA is TGTGCCAGCTCTGGGACAAGCGGACCTTACGAGCAGTACTTC.